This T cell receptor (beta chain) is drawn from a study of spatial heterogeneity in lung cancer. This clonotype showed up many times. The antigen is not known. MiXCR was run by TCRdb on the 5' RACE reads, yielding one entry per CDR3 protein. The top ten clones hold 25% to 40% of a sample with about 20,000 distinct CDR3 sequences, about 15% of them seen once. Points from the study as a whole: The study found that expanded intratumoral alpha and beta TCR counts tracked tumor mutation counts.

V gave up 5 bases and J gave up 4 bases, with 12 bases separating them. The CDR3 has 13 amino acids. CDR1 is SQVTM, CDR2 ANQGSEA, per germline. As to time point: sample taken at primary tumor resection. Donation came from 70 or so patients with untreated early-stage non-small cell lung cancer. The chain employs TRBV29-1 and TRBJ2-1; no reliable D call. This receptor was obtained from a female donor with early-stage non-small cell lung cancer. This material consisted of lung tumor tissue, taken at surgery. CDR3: CSVTTESYNEQFF. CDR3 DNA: TGCAGCGTTACGACGGAATCATACAATGAGCAGTTCTTC.